What follows is one TCR beta chain and its context. No antigen is known for it. This entry belongs to a study of T cell responses to AZD1222 COVID-19 vaccine. Assay used: immunoSEQ multiplex PCR; TCRdb lists only in-frame clones, some missing. The sample consists of fewer than 85,000 clones, nearly 90% of them appearing once. The study's findings and limits: Seropositive AZD1222 recipients at baseline numbered only five or six. Increases in Spike-specific TCR breadth and depth were seen after two AZD1222 doses.

Germline-derived CDR1 and CDR2 are KGHDR and SFDVKD. The CDR3 is 11 residues long. Trimming took 5 bases from V and 13 from J, leaving 10 bases between them. Specimen: peripheral blood, collected 28 days after the second AZD1222 dose. The TCR originated in an adult who received the AZD1222 COVID-19 vaccine. The V and J genes are TRBV24-1 and TRBJ2-2, with a weak D call TRBD2 (5 bases). The CDR3 is CATSVRERLFF. The CDR3 coding sequence is TGTGCCACCAGTGTCCGGGAAAGGCTGTTTTTT.